A single sample is the source of the 10 T cell receptor beta chains below, sequenced in a study of cytomegalovirus exposure and HLA in healthy donors. In the PCR, 60 Vbeta and 13 Jbeta primers were used. TCRdb keeps only in-frame clones here, not all; method: immunoSEQ multiplex PCR. This table holds 100,000 to 150,000 clones, roughly four fifths found once. The sequencing sample was made of PBMCs. The source of these receptors is a boy under 10 years old in good health and CMV-seronegative.

V gene TRBV5-8 combines with J gene TRBJ2-1; 9 bases are a match to TRBD2. The length of the CDR3 is 16 residues. Germline loops: CDR1 SGHTS, CDR2 YDEGEE. Trimming removed 1 base from V and 4 bases from J; junction bases left unmatched: 6. The CDR3 sequence is CASSLSGLALYNEQFF. CDR3 sequence (DNA): TGTGCCAGCAGCTTGTCAGGACTAGCGCTATACAATGAGCAGTTCTTC.

The chain combines TRBV19 with TRBJ1-5, with D possibly TRBD1 on 5 matching bases. Trimming took 3 bases from V and 13 from J, leaving 13 bases between them. The CDR3 has 12 residues. Germline CDR1 and CDR2: LNHDA and SQIVND (reference sequence). The CDR3 sequence: CASSMQPGLQHF. CDR3 coding DNA: TGTGCCAGTAGTATGCAACCGGGACTTCAGCATTTT.

The V and J genes are TRBV15 and TRBJ2-4, with D maybe TRBD1 (6 bases). The CDR3 is made up of 18 amino acids. The V end lost 0 bases, the J end lost 0 bases, and 15 bases lay between the germline ends. Per the germline V gene, CDR1 is LNHNV and CDR2 is YYDKDF (reference sequence). CDR3 DNA sequence: TGTGCCACCAGCAGAGATCGTAAGACAGGACTAGCCAAAAACATTCAGTACTTC. It codes for CATSRDRKTGLAKNIQYF. Using reference TRBV15 and TRBJ2-4 for the parts outside the CDR3, the full variable domain is DAMVIQNPRYQVTQFGKPVTLSCSQTLNHNVMYWYQQKSSQAPKLLFHYYDKDFNNEADTPDNFQSRRPNTSFCFLDIRSPGLGDTAMYLCATSRDRKTGLAKNIQYFGAGTRLSVL.

The chain couples TRBV7-3 to TRBJ2-1, with D unclear. This CDR3 spans 14 amino acids. CDR1 is SGHTA, CDR2 FQGTGA, per germline. The V end was cut by 5 bases, the J end by 6 bases, with 14 bases between. CDR3 in DNA: TGTGCCAGCAGCCTCGGTGACACGCCCAATGAGCAGTTCTTC. It encodes CASSLGDTPNEQFF.

The V and J genes are TRBV7-2 and TRBJ1-1; D might be TRBD1 (5 bases). Germline CDR1 and CDR2: SGHTA and FQGNSA. Deletions cut 7 bases from V and 4 bases from J, with 19 bases between. This CDR3 has 15 amino acids. The CDR3 bases are TGTGCCAGCAACGTGGTTGTTCGGGGGAGCACTGAAGCTTTCTTT. This encodes CASNVVVRGSTEAFF.

The V gene is TRBV29-1, the J gene TRBJ1-2; D uncertain. The CDR3 spans 12 residues. The germline gives CDR1 SQVTM, CDR2 ANQGSEA. The ends were cut back, 6 bases at V and 8 bases at J, with 16 bases in the middle. The CDR3 region is CSVRQGIGGYTF. CDR3 DNA sequence: TGCAGCGTCCGACAAGGCATAGGAGGCTACACCTTC.

This clone was counted a few times. J is TRBJ1-1 and V is TRBV6-1; no clear D. The CDR3 loop spans 13 amino acids. The V end lost 6 bases, the J end lost 3 bases, and 11 bases lay between the germline ends. CDR1 MNHNS and CDR2 SASEGT come from the germline V gene. The CDR3 reads CASSPITHTEAFF. The CDR3, as DNA: TGTGCCAGCAGCCCAATCACTCACACTGAAGCTTTCTTT.

This clone was seen once. CDR3 residues: CASSLGHYGYTF. The CDR3 bases are TGTGCCAGCAGCCTAGGGCACTATGGCTACACCTTC. The genes are TRBV7-2 and TRBJ1-2; D unresolved. From germline, CDR1 is SGHTA and CDR2 FQGNSA. The CDR3 is made up of 12 amino acids. The V end lost 5 bases, the J end lost 3 bases, and 7 bases lay between the germline ends.

The V gene is TRBV14, the J gene TRBJ2-1, with 15 positions matching TRBD2. V lost 1 base and J lost 10; bases outside the gene matches: 14. The germline CDR1 and CDR2 sequences are SGHDN and FVKESK. The CDR3 covers 19 residues. CDR3 protein: CASSQVLGLAGGPKGEQFF. The CDR3, as DNA: TGTGCCAGCAGCCAAGTGCTAGGACTAGCGGGAGGGCCGAAAGGAGAGCAGTTCTTC.

The genes are TRBV2 and TRBJ2-5; possible D gene TRBD1, 5 bases. The CDR3 is 13 amino acids. Germline V gene data show CDR1 as SNHLY and CDR2 as FYNNEI. The V gene lost 6 bases and the J gene lost 5 bases, with 13 bases spanning the gap. The CDR3: CASRGRVVETQYF. In DNA form, the CDR3 reads TGTGCCAGCAGGGGCAGGGTAGTGGAGACCCAGTACTTC.